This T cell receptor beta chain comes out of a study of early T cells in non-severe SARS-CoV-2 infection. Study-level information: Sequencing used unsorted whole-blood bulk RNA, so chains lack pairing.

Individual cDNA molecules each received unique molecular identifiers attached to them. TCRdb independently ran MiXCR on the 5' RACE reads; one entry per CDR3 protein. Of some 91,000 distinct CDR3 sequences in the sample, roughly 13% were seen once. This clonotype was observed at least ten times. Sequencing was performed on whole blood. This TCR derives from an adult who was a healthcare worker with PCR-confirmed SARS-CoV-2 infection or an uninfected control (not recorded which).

For the CDR3, the DNA is TGTGCCAGCAGCTCCCACCGGGTCCCAGATACGCAGTATTTT. This codes for CASSSHRVPDTQYF. The chain is built from TRBV7-9 and TRBJ2-3; no clear D gene. CDR1 is SEHNR and CDR2 is FQNEAQ in the germline V gene (reference sequence). V was shortened by 4 bases and J by 4 bases, with 12 bases between the two germline ends. The CDR3 spans 14 residues.